This T cell receptor (beta chain) was obtained from a study of blood T cell repertoires in COVID-19 (TCRdb year 2020). About the full investigation: Samples from collaborators originated in the United States, Italy and Spain and spanned both the acute and convalescent phases of COVID-19. Where HLA class I and class II types were available, the types were taken from metadata supplied by the sample provider, not from assay-based typing. Deeply sampled blood TCRbeta repertoires from subjects exposed to, actively infected with, or recovered from COVID-19 were included in the dataset. The prospective study material was composed of cDNA or gDNA derived from T cells, B-cell-depleted T cells, or PBMCs. Sample metadata almost always included a de-identified subject ID, COVID-19 status, age in years and sex. Samples were obtained from the ongoing ImmuneRACE study (first 160 participants) and from 950 to 1,500 subjects provided by 6 global collaborators. The repertoires were released in a freely available public database intended as a resource for research on the immune response to SARS-CoV-2. General conclusions and limits of the study: How much clinical and demographic metadata was included differed by source and by participant, and the metadata was provided uncurated.

The germline V gene provides CDR1 MGHRA and CDR2 YSYEKL. Trimming leaves V shorter by 0 bases and J shorter by 4 bases, with the junction holding 7 bases beyond the gene matches. Including cysteine and phenylalanine, the CDR3 has 16 amino acids. The CDR3 DNA has 48 bases and is translated from base 1. Participants in the prospective study were aged roughly 18 to 100 years, lived in 20 to 30 United States geographic areas, and enrolled through a virtual design. In the prospective study, participants were assigned to cohorts based on the clinical history participants reported in a screening survey and a study questionnaire. ImmuneRACE Cohort 3 recovered participants were defined by two consecutive negative NP/OP PCR tests, healthcare professional clearance, or symptom resolution. In the prospective study, mobile phlebotomists collected whole blood, serum and a nasopharyngeal or oropharyngeal swab from each participant. Over a 2-month period, participants in the prospective study had the option of providing additional blood draws and questionnaires. Before DNA extraction, blood samples from the prospective study were shipped at room temperature or frozen.

TCRbeta CDR3 regions were amplified from genomic DNA by means of the immunoSEQ Assay, a bias-controlled multiplex PCR. For the original study's pipeline: The number of nucleated cells in each sample was estimated by amplification of reference gene primers within the assay. To quantify the absolute abundance of each unique TCRbeta CDR3 rearrangement, sequence reads were collapsed and filtered. Productive Simpson clonality was computed per sample as the square root of Simpson's diversity index over productive rearrangements. This is the immuneACCESS table as TCRdb keeps it, with only in-frame sequences that have V and J called. A part of the clones is gone; compared with another copy, unresolved V genes explain less than half, and the rest is unexplained. The V and J calls and clone size were taken over from that table, and D and trimming were inferred from the DNA. The sample table contains roughly 500,000 clones; only one count was recorded for 70% to 90% of them. The ten biggest clones cover 8.3% of the sample.

Concerning this clone: The target of this receptor is not known. No clone much larger than this one lies a single base away; base qualities are absent.

This receptor was obtained from a woman between 55 and 75 years old who had recovered from COVID-19. Sequenced material: PBMCs or T cells enriched from blood (not recorded which). The chain joins TRBV4-1 to TRBJ2-7, and 9 junction bases match TRBD2. The CDR3 here reads CASSQERRGGDYEQYF. The bases are TGCGCCAGCAGCCAAGAAAGGCGGGGGGGAGATTACGAGCAGTACTTC.